The clone carrying this T cell receptor (beta chain) was seen only once. Antigen: not known. Every subset had its genomic DNA shared out evenly among several immunoSEQ plates. The data were produced by immunoSEQ multiplex PCR, yet TCRdb's version contains in-frame clones alone and is incomplete. The data contain around 1.6 million clones, 98% of them singletons. The source of the sample is a study of shared clonotypes between healthy human individuals. The wider study: Aged 18 to 49, the donors were a couple of women and a few men. Used for every donor were three CD4 naive, three CD4 memory, two CD8 naive and one CD8 memory plate.

Germline V lookup: CDR1 SEHNR, CDR2 FQNEAQ (reference sequence). The CDR3 has 14 amino acids. Deletions cut 5 bases from V and 9 bases from J, with 20 bases between. Study findings and constraints: Of the naive CD4 clonotypes, approximately 5% were shared across a handful of donors.

The clonotype comes from a man under 40 in good health. Sequenced input: naive CD4+ T cells sorted from blood. Subset reported: CD45RA+ positively selected. This chain links TRBV7-9 with TRBJ2-7; D is unclear. DNA for the CDR3: TGTGCCAGCAGCCCGGTATCGGGTGAGATTGGGCAGTACTTC. The encoded protein is CASSPVSGEIGQYF.